This TCR beta chain derives from a study of regulatory T cells in long-lasting Graves disease. Study observations and caveats: Those with persistent disease had in common more public clonotypes (fewer than 3,000) than new patients (approximately 990). Persistent-disease Graves' patients showed less TCR diversity than new cases. TRBV28 was favored in persistent disease, as were TRBJ1-2 and TRBJ2-5.

Time point defined: persistent/refractory GD, antithyroid drugs over 5 years with positive TRAb. PBMC-derived RNA was used for the TCR library. Sequencing libraries for TCR beta were prepared with iRepertoire HTBI primers and Arm-PCR of CDR3 regions. TCRdb re-called the multiplex PCR reads with MiXCR, one entry per CDR3 protein. The sample holds fewer than 550,000 distinct CDR3 sequences, roughly 21% seen once. Trimming shortened V by 4 bases and J by 0 bases, and 16 bases separated the two germline ends. The CDR3 sequence is 16 residues long. Germline assignment: CDR1 SQVTM and CDR2 ANQGSEA. Comment on this clonotype: The antigen is unknown.

The sample was peripheral blood mononuclear cells (PBMCs), taken when the disease was refractory, from a patient treated with antithyroid drugs. This chain joins TRBV29-1 and TRBJ1-3; D perhaps matches TRBD1 (6 bases). The TCR was taken from a female donor with Graves disease. The CDR3 coding sequence is TGCAGCGTTGGAGGGGGGACACCCAACTCTGGAAACACCATATATTTT. Translating gives CSVGGGTPNSGNTIYF.